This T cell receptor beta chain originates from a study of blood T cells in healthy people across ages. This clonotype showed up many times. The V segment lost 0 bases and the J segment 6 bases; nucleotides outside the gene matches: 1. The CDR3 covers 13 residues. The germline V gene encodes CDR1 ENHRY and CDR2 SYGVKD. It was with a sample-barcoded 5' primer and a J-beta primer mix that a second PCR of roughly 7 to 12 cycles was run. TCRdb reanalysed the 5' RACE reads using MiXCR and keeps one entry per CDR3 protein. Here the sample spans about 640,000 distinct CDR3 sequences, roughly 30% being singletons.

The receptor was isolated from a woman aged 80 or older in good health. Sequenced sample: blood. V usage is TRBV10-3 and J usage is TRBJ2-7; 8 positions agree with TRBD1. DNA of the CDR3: TGTGCCATCAGTGAGTCAGGACAGGGCGAGCAGTACTTC. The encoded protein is CAISESGQGEQYF.